This TCR beta chain is from a study of blood T cell repertoires in COVID-19. J was trimmed by 5 bases and V by 5 bases; bases with no gene match: 8. The CDR3 consists of 15 residues. Germline V CDR1 and CDR2: KGHDR, SFDVKD. Clones were read by immunoSEQ multiplex PCR, and TCRdb kept only the in-frame ones, dropping some. The repertoire has 15,000 to 20,000 clones, about four fifths of them found once; the top ten carry about 14%. The source is a man aged 35-49 years with active or convalescent COVID-19. The material sequenced was peripheral blood. The genes are TRBV24-1 and TRBJ2-1; TRBD1 matches at 7 bases. DNA for the CDR3: TGTGCCACCAGTGCATCGGGGACAGCGAACAATGAGCAGTTCTTC. It translates to CATSASGTANNEQFF.